Each of the 24 T cell receptor beta chains below was sequenced from the same sample in a study of cytomegalovirus exposure and HLA in healthy donors (dated by TCRdb to about 2017). The library was generated by the immunoSEQ multiplex PCR assay. The multiplex PCR relied on a mix of 60 forward primers for TCR Vbeta segments and 13 reverse primers for TCR Jbeta segments. The table was pulled from immuneACCESS by TCRdb, which kept in-frame rearrangements only. Such tables lose some clones; where checked, under half of the loss comes from unresolved V genes, and the rest has no known cause. The sample contains tens of thousands of clones, more than 70% of them found a single time. The ten largest clones add up to 2% to 2.5% of the sample. Sequenced material: PBMCs. All receptors come from a man between 35 and 55 years old in good health and CMV-seronegative.

The chain is built from TRBV27 and TRBJ1-4; tentatively, D is TRBD1 (5 bases). Germline V lookup: CDR1 MNHEY, CDR2 SMNVEV (reference sequence). V was pared by 8 bases and J by 4 bases, with 14 bases between. This CDR3 comprises 14 residues. CDR3 amino acids: CASGAGLSNEKLFF. In DNA form, the CDR3 reads TGTGCCAGCGGGGCGGGACTCAGTAATGAAAAACTGTTTTTT.

The V gene is TRBV30, the J gene TRBJ2-7, with 8 nucleotides matching TRBD2. Trimming cost V 4 bases and J 6 bases; bases outside gene matches: 5. CDR1 is GTSNPN and CDR2 is SVGIG in the germline V gene (reference sequence). This CDR3 spans 12 amino acids. CDR3 bases: TGTGCCTGGAAACTAGCGGAGGGCGAGCAGTACTTC. Protein sequence: CAWKLAEGEQYF.

The V call is TRBV13, the J call TRBJ1-1; D unclear. The germline V gene encodes CDR1 PRHDT and CDR2 FYEKMQ (reference sequence). The CDR3 has 14 amino acids. V lost 8 bases, J lost 0 bases, and 13 bases lay in between. The CDR3 coding sequence is TGTGCCAGCCGACCGACCAGGTTGAACACTGAAGCTTTCTTT. Translated: CASRPTRLNTEAFF.

This clone was observed a few times. The chain links TRBV7-8 to TRBJ1-1, with D tentatively TRBD1 (6 bases). Germline CDR1 reads SGHVS; CDR2 reads FQNEAQ. This CDR3 is 19 amino acids long. The ends were cut back, 1 base at V and 1 base at J, with 22 bases in the middle. The CDR3 DNA reads as TGTGCCAGCAGCTTAGTCGGATTACAAACAGGGATCGCGAACACTGAAGCTTTCTTT. This gives the protein CASSLVGLQTGIANTEAFF.

This clone was found once. The rearrangement uses TRBV6-1 and TRBJ1-2; D might be TRBD1 (6 bases). The CDR3 length is 11 residues. The germline V and J ends were trimmed by 6 bases and 4 bases, with 6 bases remaining between them. Germline V lookup: CDR1 MNHNS, CDR2 SASEGT. This CDR3 reads CASRDSYGYTF. The CDR3 DNA is TGTGCCAGCAGGGACAGCTATGGCTACACCTTC.

This clone has just a few counts. The V call is TRBV4-1, the J call TRBJ2-7, with 7 bases fitting TRBD1. The CDR3 runs 15 residues. With V trimmed by 4 bases and J by 6 bases, 12 bases remained unmatched. Germline V lookup: CDR1 MGHRA, CDR2 YSYEKL. CDR3 protein: CASSLKRGGAGEQYF. The CDR3 DNA sequence: TGCGCCAGCAGCCTAAAGAGAGGGGGCGCGGGCGAGCAGTACTTC.

The chain combines TRBV18 with TRBJ1-1, with D uncertain. The CDR3 contains 12 residues. CDR1 is KGHSH and CDR2 is LQKENI in the germline V gene. V was pared by 3 bases and J by 7 bases, with 9 bases between. This chain's CDR3 is CASSPLQFEAFF. Here the CDR3 DNA reads TGTGCCAGCTCACCGCTACAGTTTGAAGCTTTCTTT. Combining the CDR3 with reference TRBV18 and TRBJ1-1 gives the whole variable domain NAGVMQNPRHLVRRRGQEARLRCSPMKGHSHVYWYRQLPEEGLKFMVYLQKENIIDESGMPKERFSAEFPKEGPSILRIQQVVRGDSAAYFCASSPLQFEAFFGQGTRLTVV.

The CDR3 sequence: CASSLKVLSGQGYEQYF. DNA of the CDR3: TGTGCCAGCAGCTTGAAGGTGCTTTCCGGACAGGGCTACGAGCAGTACTTC. This chain links TRBV5-6 with TRBJ2-7; 8 bases are a match to TRBD1. Germline CDR1 and CDR2: SGHDT and YYEEEE. J gave up 3 bases and V 1 base, and 12 bases lay outside the gene matches. The CDR3 covers 17 residues.

V usage is TRBV29-1 and J usage is TRBJ2-4; weak D call: TRBD2 (5 bases). CDR1 and CDR2 from the germline V gene are SQVTM and ANQGSEA. Between the trimmed V and J ends, which lost 6 bases and 6 bases, there was a span of 9 bases. The CDR3 runs 11 residues. The CDR3 DNA reads as TGCAGCGTCACGGAGGTAAACATTCAGTACTTC. Encoded protein: CSVTEVNIQYF. The full variable domain, its missing parts supplied by reference TRBV29-1 and TRBJ2-4, is SAVISQKPSRDICQRGTSLTIQCQVDSQVTMMFWYRQQPGQSLTLIATANQGSEATYESGFVIDKFPISRPNLTFSTLTVSNMSPEDSSIYLCSVTEVNIQYFGAGTRLSVL.

The chain is built from TRBV30 and TRBJ1-2; possibly TRBD1 for D (5 bases). Germline CDR1 reads GTSNPN; CDR2 reads SVGIG (reference sequence). The CDR3 extends over 16 amino acids. V was shortened by 1 base and J by 4 bases, with 19 bases between the two germline ends. The CDR3 coding sequence is TGTGCCTGGAGTGCAGGCGGGACCGCTTCGATCTATGGCTACACCTTC. This gives the protein CAWSAGGTASIYGYTF.

This clone turned up a few times. The CDR3 reads CASSFGTSEAFF. In DNA form, the CDR3 reads TGTGCCAGCAGTTTTGGGACTTCCGAAGCTTTCTTT. The chain recombines TRBV6-6 with TRBJ1-1; D possibly corresponds to TRBD1 (5 bases). Germline CDR1 reads MNHNY; CDR2 reads SVGAGI (reference sequence). V lost 4 bases, J lost 8 bases, and 11 bases lay in between. The CDR3 loop spans 12 amino acids.

The chain is built from TRBV11-2 and TRBJ2-3, with no clear D. With 3 bases removed from V and 4 bases from J, the gap between germline ends came to 8 bases. Germline assignment: CDR1 SGHAT and CDR2 FQNNGV. The CDR3 has 13 amino acids. CDR3 loop: CASSLKESDTQYF. The CDR3 nucleotides are TGTGCCAGCAGCTTGAAGGAGTCAGATACGCAGTATTTT.

Here the CDR3 DNA reads TGCGCCAGCAGCGAACAGGGATCGAACACTGAAGCTTTCTTT. This encodes CASSEQGSNTEAFF. The genes are TRBV5-1 and TRBJ1-1, with a weak D call TRBD1 (6 bases). V was clipped by 4 bases and J by 1 base, with 11 bases between them. The CDR3 has 14 amino acids. The germline gives CDR1 SGHRS, CDR2 YFSETQ.

The V call is TRBV9, the J call TRBJ2-3, with TRBD2 matching 10 bases. CDR3 length equals 16 residues. Germline CDR1 and CDR2: SGDLS and YYNGEE. V gave up 3 bases and J gave up 5 bases; unmatched junction bases: 9. The CDR3 DNA is TGTGCCAGCAGCGGATTAGCGGGGGGATACGTAGATACGCAGTATTTT. Its translation is CASSGLAGGYVDTQYF.

This chain uses TRBV7-9 with TRBJ2-5; D possibly corresponds to TRBD1 (6 bases). CDR1 is SEHNR, CDR2 FQNEAQ, per germline (reference sequence). This CDR3 is built from 13 residues. Trimming removed 5 bases at V and 10 bases at J, with 17 bases between. CDR3 amino acids: CASSPWGHPYQYF. As DNA, the CDR3 is TGTGCCAGCAGCCCGTGGGGACACCCGTACCAGTACTTC.

The V gene is TRBV18, the J gene TRBJ2-2; D gene ambiguous. The CDR3 totals 14 residues. Trimming stripped 0 bases from V and 6 bases from J, with 8 bases between. Germline lookup yields CDR1 KGHSH and CDR2 LQKENI. The CDR3 loop is CASSPPSQAGELFF. For the CDR3, the DNA is TGTGCCAGCTCACCACCGTCGCAGGCCGGGGAGCTGTTTTTT.

The chain links TRBV30 to TRBJ1-1, with TRBD1 matching over 9 bases. Germline V CDR1 and CDR2: GTSNPN, SVGIG (reference sequence). With 0 bases clipped from V and 11 bases from J, the junction kept 10 bases outside the gene matches. CDR3 size: 14 residues. The CDR3 here is CAWSVGTGPFGAFF. The CDR3 coding sequence is TGTGCCTGGAGTGTAGGGACAGGGCCTTTTGGGGCTTTCTTT.

As DNA, the CDR3 is TGCAGCGTTGAACAACAGGGCCGCGTCACCGGGGAGCTGTTTTTT. Translating gives CSVEQQGRVTGELFF. The chain uses TRBV29-1 and TRBJ2-2; tentatively, D is TRBD1 (6 bases). V lost 2 bases to trimming and J lost 4 bases, with 14 bases between them. Germline CDR1 and CDR2: SQVTM and ANQGSEA. This CDR3 contains 15 residues.

The V call is TRBV27, the J call TRBJ1-4; D gene uncertain. CDR1 and CDR2 from the germline V gene are MNHEY and SMNVEV (reference sequence). This CDR3 comprises 13 residues. V was pared by 1 base and J by 8 bases, with 8 bases between. The CDR3 region is CASSLLYREKLFF. CDR3 nucleotide sequence: TGTGCCAGCAGTTTATTGTACCGGGAAAAACTGTTTTTT. The variable domain in full, with the rest retrieved from reference TRBV27 and TRBJ1-4, is EAQVTQNPRYLITVTGKKLTVTCSQNMNHEYMSWYRQDPGLGLRQIYYSMNVEVTDKGDVPEGYKVSRKEKRNFPLILESPSPNQTSLYFCASSLLYREKLFFGSGTQLSVL.

In its sample, this clone was seen once. This CDR3 is CASGDRGYEQYF. The CDR3 DNA reads TGTGCCAGTGGGGACAGGGGGTACGAGCAGTACTTC. The chain carries TRBV6-5 and TRBJ2-7; 11 positions agree with TRBD1. After removal of 9 bases from V and 4 bases from J, the junction contained 2 bases not matched to a gene. Germline V gene sequence: CDR1 MNHEY, CDR2 SVGAGI. This CDR3 contains 12 residues.

The chain joins TRBV9 to TRBJ1-1, with 11 bases fitting TRBD1. The CDR3 runs to 17 residues. Germline loops: CDR1 SGDLS, CDR2 YYNGEE. With 3 bases clipped from V and 6 bases from J, the junction kept 13 bases outside the gene matches. The CDR3 sequence is CASSDPTFGQGAPEAFF. The CDR3 DNA is TGTGCCAGCAGCGACCCTACTTTCGGACAGGGGGCACCTGAAGCTTTCTTT.

The chain joins TRBV30 to TRBJ2-7; TRBD1 might be the D (5 bases). The CDR3 covers 14 residues. Looked up from germline, CDR1 is GTSNPN and CDR2 is SVGIG (reference sequence). V lost 4 bases and J 7 bases, leaving 20 bases between the germline ends. The CDR3 here is CAWKSDTRNAEQYF. In DNA form, the CDR3 reads TGTGCCTGGAAGTCGGACACCCGAAACGCTGAGCAGTACTTC.

The V call is TRBV7-9, the J call TRBJ1-1; perhaps TRBD1 as D (6 bases). Germline loops: CDR1 SEHNR, CDR2 FQNEAQ (reference sequence). This CDR3 has 16 residues. V was shortened by 1 base and J by 3 bases, with 15 bases between the two germline ends. For the CDR3, the DNA is TGTGCCAGCAGCTTAGTTACAGGGATGGGGTACACTGAAGCTTTCTTT. Translation: CASSLVTGMGYTEAFF.

The rearrangement uses TRBV5-1 and TRBJ1-1; no reliable D call. CDR3 length equals 14 residues. The germline V gene has CDR1 SGHRS and CDR2 YFSETQ. V lost 6 bases, J lost 4 bases, and 16 bases lay in between. CDR3 bases: TGCGCCAGCATCTTTGGGGTGGGGAGCACTGAAGCTTTCTTT. Translated: CASIFGVGSTEAFF.